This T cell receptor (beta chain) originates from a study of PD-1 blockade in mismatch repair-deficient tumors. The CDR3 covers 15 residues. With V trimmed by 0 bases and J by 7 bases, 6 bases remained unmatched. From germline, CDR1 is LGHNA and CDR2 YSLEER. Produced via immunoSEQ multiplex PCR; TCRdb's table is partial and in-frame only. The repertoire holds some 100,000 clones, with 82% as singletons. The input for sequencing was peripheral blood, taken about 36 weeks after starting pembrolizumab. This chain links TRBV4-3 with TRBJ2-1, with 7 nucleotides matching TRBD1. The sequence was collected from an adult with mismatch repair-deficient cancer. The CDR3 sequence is CASSQDRGLGNEQFF. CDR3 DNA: TGCGCCAGCAGCCAAGACAGGGGGTTAGGGAATGAGCAGTTCTTC.